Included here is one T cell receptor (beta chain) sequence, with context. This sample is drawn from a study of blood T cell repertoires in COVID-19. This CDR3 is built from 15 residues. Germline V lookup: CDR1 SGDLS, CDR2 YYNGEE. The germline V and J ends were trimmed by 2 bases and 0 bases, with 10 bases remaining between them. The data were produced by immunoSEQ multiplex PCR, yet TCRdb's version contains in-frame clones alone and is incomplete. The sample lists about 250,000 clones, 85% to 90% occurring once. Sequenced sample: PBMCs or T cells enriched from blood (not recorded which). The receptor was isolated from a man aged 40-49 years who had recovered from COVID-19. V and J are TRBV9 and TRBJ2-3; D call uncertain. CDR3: CASSVGETSTDTQYF. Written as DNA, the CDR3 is TGTGCCAGCAGCGTGGGCGAAACTAGCACAGATACGCAGTATTTT.